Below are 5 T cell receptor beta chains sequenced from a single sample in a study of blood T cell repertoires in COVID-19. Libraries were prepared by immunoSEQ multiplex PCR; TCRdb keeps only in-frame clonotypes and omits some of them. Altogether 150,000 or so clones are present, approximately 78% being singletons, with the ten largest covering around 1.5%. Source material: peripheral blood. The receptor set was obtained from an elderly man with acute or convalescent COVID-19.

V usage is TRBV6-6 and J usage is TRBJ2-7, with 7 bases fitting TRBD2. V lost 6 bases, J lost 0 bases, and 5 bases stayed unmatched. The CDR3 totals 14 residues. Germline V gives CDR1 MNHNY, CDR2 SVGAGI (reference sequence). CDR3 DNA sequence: TGTGCCAGCAGATACGGGGGGACCTCCTACGAGCAGTACTTC. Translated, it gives CASRYGGTSYEQYF.

The CDR3 reads CASSLQGPSDEKLFF. CDR3 sequence (DNA): TGTGCCAGCAGCCTACAGGGCCCCTCCGATGAAAAACTGTTTTTT. The genes are TRBV2 and TRBJ1-4; D might be TRBD1 (6 bases). Germline V gene data show CDR1 as SNHLY and CDR2 as FYNNEI. Deletions cut 6 bases from V and 6 bases from J, with 17 bases between. CDR3 length: 15 amino acids.

CDR3 region: CASSQGQTNTDTQYF. The CDR3 DNA sequence: TGTGCCAGCAGCCAGGGACAAACTAACACAGATACGCAGTATTTT. The chain has TRBV7-9 and TRBJ2-3; TRBD1 is a possible D gene (6 bases). Germline-derived CDR1 and CDR2 are SEHNR and FQNEAQ (reference sequence). CDR3 length equals 15 residues. V was pared by 5 bases and J by 2 bases, with 14 bases between.

CDR3 loop: CASSLSALTGNEQFF. The CDR3 DNA reads as TGTGCCAGCAGCTTATCAGCCCTCACAGGGAATGAGCAGTTCTTC. The V gene is TRBV7-8, the J gene TRBJ2-1, with a possible D match to TRBD1 (6 bases). V was cut by 2 bases and J by 7 bases, with 15 bases left in between. The length of the CDR3 is 15 residues. CDR1 is SGHVS and CDR2 is FQNEAQ in the germline V gene.

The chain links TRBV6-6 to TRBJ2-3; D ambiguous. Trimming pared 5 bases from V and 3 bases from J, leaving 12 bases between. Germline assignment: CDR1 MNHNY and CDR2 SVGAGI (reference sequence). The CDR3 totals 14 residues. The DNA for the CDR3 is TGTGCCAGCAGTAACCCTCCAACAACAGATACGCAGTATTTT. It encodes CASSNPPTTDTQYF.